A single sample is the source of the 32 T cell receptor beta chains below, sequenced in a study of cytomegalovirus exposure and HLA in healthy donors. Use of 60 Vbeta and 13 Jbeta primers characterized the PCR. Data came from immunoSEQ multiplex PCR; TCRdb stores just in-frame clones and leaves some out. This table holds roughly 200,000 clones, 77% found once. Specimen: PBMCs. The source of these receptors is a woman aged 60-75 years in good health and CMV-seropositive.

This clone was recorded a few times. The chain has TRBV7-6 and TRBJ1-1, with D perhaps TRBD1 (6 bases). The CDR3 runs to 13 residues. V lost 2 bases, J lost 5 bases, and 9 bases lay in between. Germline V lookup: CDR1 SGHVS, CDR2 FNYEAQ. The CDR3 region has the DNA TGTGCCAGCAGCTTAACAGGGCGAACTGAAGCTTTCTTT. Translating gives CASSLTGRTEAFF.

This clone was detected only a few times. This chain joins TRBV29-1 and TRBJ1-2, with D tentatively TRBD1 (6 bases). Germline assignment: CDR1 SQVTM and CDR2 ANQGSEA. This CDR3 has 15 amino acids. Trimming stripped 3 bases from V and 0 bases from J, with 14 bases between. Here the CDR3 DNA reads TGCAGCGTTGACGGTAGGGGGGGAACTAACTATGGCTACACCTTC. Protein product: CSVDGRGGTNYGYTF.

The CDR3 loop reads CAWSVLGGGEQFF. The CDR3 bases are TGTGCCTGGAGTGTACTGGGGGGGGGTGAGCAGTTCTTC. This chain connects TRBV30 to TRBJ2-1; 7 bases are a match to TRBD2. Germline V lookup: CDR1 GTSNPN, CDR2 SVGIG (reference sequence). V gave up 0 bases and J gave up 9 bases; unmatched junction bases: 5. The CDR3 extends over 13 amino acids.

The sample holds one count of this clone. This chain connects TRBV2 to TRBJ2-3; 7 bases align to TRBD2. Germline V CDR1 and CDR2: SNHLY, FYNNEI. CDR3 size: 15 residues. After removal of 2 bases from V and 7 bases from J, the junction contained 9 bases not matched to a gene. The CDR3 spells CASSELAGERNTQYF. CDR3 bases: TGTGCCAGCAGTGAACTGGCGGGGGAGAGAAATACGCAGTATTTT.

This clone came up a few times. The CDR3 bases are TGTGCCAGCAGCGTAGGCATCAGCTCTGGAAACACCATATATTTT. Protein: CASSVGISSGNTIYF. The V gene is TRBV9, the J gene TRBJ1-3; D not resolved. The V gene's germline CDR1 is SGDLS and CDR2 YYNGEE. The CDR3 has 15 residues. Trimming left V 0 bases short and J 0 bases short, with 7 bases between.

CDR3 sequence: CAWSLITGQFF. CDR3 coding DNA: TGTGCCTGGAGCCTAATAACAGGGCAGTTCTTC. The rearrangement uses TRBV30 and TRBJ2-1, with D maybe TRBD1 (5 bases). Trimming took off 3 bases at V and 12 bases at J, with 12 bases between the two ends. CDR3 size: 11 residues. Per the germline V gene, CDR1 is GTSNPN and CDR2 is SVGIG (reference sequence).

The chain has TRBV7-2 and TRBJ1-6; possible D gene TRBD1, 5 bases. V gave up 1 base and J gave up 0 bases, with 13 bases separating them. The CDR3 is 18 residues long. Germline-derived CDR1 and CDR2 are SGHTA and FQGNSA. The CDR3 DNA sequence: TGTGCCAGCAGCTTAGGCAGGGAAAGGAGCTCCTATAATTCACCCCTCCACTTT. This translates into CASSLGRERSSYNSPLHF.

The genes are TRBV6-5 and TRBJ1-2; unclear D gene. Trimming shortened V by 0 bases and J by 8 bases, and 10 bases separated the two germline ends. Germline CDR1 reads MNHEY; CDR2 reads SVGAGI. This CDR3 contains 13 residues. CDR3 region: CASSYSQVEGYTF. Here the CDR3 DNA reads TGTGCCAGCAGTTACTCGCAGGTAGAAGGCTACACCTTC.

The CDR3 spells CAVQGGVGNQPQHF. CDR3 sequence (DNA): TGTGCCGTACAAGGTGGAGTCGGCAATCAGCCCCAGCATTTT. The V and J genes are TRBV6-1 and TRBJ1-5, with D unclear. V was trimmed by 11 bases and J by 2 bases, leaving 16 bases between them. In germline, CDR1 is MNHNS, CDR2 SASEGT. This CDR3 is built from 14 residues.

J is TRBJ2-7 and V is TRBV5-1; 7 bases are shared with TRBD2. Trimming at V came to 4 bases and at J to 0 bases, leaving 4 bases not matched to a gene. This CDR3 is built from 14 residues. Germline V CDR1 and CDR2: SGHRS, YFSETQ. The CDR3 loop is CASSPSGYSYEQYF. Here the CDR3 DNA reads TGCGCCAGCAGCCCTAGCGGATACTCCTACGAGCAGTACTTC.

With regard to this clone: At one end the junction does not follow the germline gene, possibly because of a read error. The rearrangement uses TRBV4-3 and TRBJ2-3, with TRBD1 matching over 8 bases. Germline CDR1 is LGHNA and CDR2 is YSLEER. The CDR3 contains 17 residues. The CDR3 region is CAGSQTRQGLDTDTQYF. CDR3 nucleotides: TGCGCCGGCAGCCAAACAAGACAGGGGTTGGACACAGATACGCAGTATTTT.

The genes are TRBV6-6 and TRBJ2-1, with 9 bases that match TRBD1. V dropped 6 bases and J dropped 4; count of bases not matched to a gene: 7. Germline loops: CDR1 MNHNY, CDR2 SVGAGI (reference sequence). This CDR3 spans 15 amino acids. This chain's CDR3 is CASRETGTGYNEQFF. CDR3 nucleotides: TGTGCCAGCAGGGAAACCGGGACAGGGTACAATGAGCAGTTCTTC.

The chain combines TRBV9 with TRBJ2-5, with D possibly TRBD2 on 6 matching bases. The V end lost 0 bases, the J end lost 9 bases, and 15 bases lay between the germline ends. Germline loops: CDR1 SGDLS, CDR2 YYNGEE. This CDR3 spans 14 amino acids. CDR3 residues: CASSVARGGEAQYF. CDR3 sequence (DNA): TGTGCCAGCAGCGTAGCTAGGGGCGGGGAGGCCCAGTACTTC.

The chain links TRBV5-4 to TRBJ2-5; D is possibly TRBD2 (5 bases). Per germline, CDR1 SGHNT and CDR2 YYREEE (reference sequence). The V gene lost 2 bases and the J gene lost 7 bases, with 12 bases spanning the gap. This CDR3 is 13 amino acids long. CDR3 loop: CASSFLGEGTQYF. In nucleotides, the CDR3 is TGTGCCAGCAGCTTTTTAGGAGAGGGGACCCAGTACTTC. Filled out from reference TRBV5-4 and TRBJ2-5, the complete variable domain reads ETGVTQSPTHLIKTRGQQVTLRCSSQSGHNTVSWYQQALGQGPQFIFQYYREEENGRGNFPPRFSGLQFPNYSSELNVNALELDDSALYLCASSFLGEGTQYFGPGTRLLVL.

In its sample, this clone was seen once. V is TRBV30 and J is TRBJ2-7; 7 bases match TRBD2. The CDR3 extends over 12 amino acids. V was pared by 4 bases and J by 9 bases, with 9 bases of the junction left unmatched. Looked up from germline, CDR1 is GTSNPN and CDR2 is SVGIG (reference sequence). CDR3 sequence (DNA): TGTGCCTGGAAGGCGCTGGCTAGCGGGCAGTACTTC. Translation: CAWKALASGQYF.

To note about this clone: The same CDR3 can be traced to other DNA sequences in this sample. The chain recombines TRBV9 with TRBJ1-4; D gene ambiguous. Germline V gene lookup returns CDR1 SGDLS and CDR2 YYNGEE. CDR3 size: 15 residues. The V end was cut by 1 base, the J end by 0 bases, with 7 bases between. The CDR3, as DNA: TGTGCCAGCAGCGTAACCGGAGCAACTAATGAAAAACTGTTTTTT. Protein: CASSVTGATNEKLFF.

The chain couples TRBV6-1 to TRBJ2-3; D uncertain. The CDR3 runs 12 residues. V lost 0 bases and J lost 8, with 6 bases in between. Per the germline V gene, CDR1 is MNHNS and CDR2 is SASEGT. The CDR3 spells CASSEARGTQYF. The CDR3, as DNA: TGTGCCAGCAGTGAAGCGCGTGGTACGCAGTATTTT.

This chain joins TRBV7-3 and TRBJ2-1, with D possibly matching TRBD1 (6 bases). Trimming removed 4 bases at V and 9 bases at J, with 19 bases between. There are 15 residues in the CDR3. Germline V gene sequence: CDR1 SGHTA, CDR2 FQGTGA. CDR3 sequence (DNA): TGTGCCAGCAGCTACCGCCCCGGGACAAAAAGTGAGCAGTTCTTC. This sequence encodes CASSYRPGTKSEQFF.

This clone has only one observation. This rearrangement joins TRBV27 to TRBJ1-1; 8 bases are shared with TRBD1. Germline V CDR1 and CDR2: MNHEY, SMNVEV (reference sequence). Germline trimming cut 7 bases from V and 1 base from J; bases unmatched to any gene: 5. The CDR3 length is 14 residues. CDR3 in amino acids: CASITGTGNTEAFF. In nucleotides, the CDR3 is TGTGCCAGCATCACCGGGACAGGGAACACTGAAGCTTTCTTT.

The chain is built from TRBV5-1 and TRBJ2-1, with 8 bases identical to TRBD2. V was pared by 4 bases and J by 3 bases, with 9 bases of the junction left unmatched. CDR1 and CDR2 from the germline V gene are SGHRS and YFSETQ. CDR3 length: 16 amino acids. The CDR3, as DNA: TGCGCCAGCAGCGATGGTGCTAGCGGGTTCTACAATGAGCAGTTCTTC. This sequence encodes CASSDGASGFYNEQFF.

The V gene is TRBV25-1, the J gene TRBJ2-7; TRBD2 matches 7 bases. Losses at the gene ends were 6 bases for V and 7 bases for J; bases not matched to a gene: 12. Germline-derived CDR1 and CDR2 are MGHDK and SYGVNS. The CDR3 has 14 amino acids. CDR3 in amino acids: CASSPLAGVGEQYF. The CDR3 nucleotides are TGTGCCAGCAGCCCTCTTGCGGGGGTGGGGGAGCAGTACTTC.

This clone was seen once. CDR3 bases: TGTGCTCAAAGACAGGTCAGCTACGAGCAGTACTTC. Translated, it gives CAQRQVSYEQYF. This sequence joins TRBV2 and TRBJ2-5; a possible D gene is TRBD1 (6 bases). The DNA end favors TRBJ2-7, so the J call may be wrong. In germline, CDR1 is SNHLY, CDR2 FYNNEI. CDR3 length equals 12 residues.

V usage is TRBV10-2 and J usage is TRBJ2-3; weak D call: TRBD2 (5 bases). The V end lost 6 bases, the J end lost 4 bases, and 8 bases lay between the germline ends. Germline values: CDR1 WSHSY, CDR2 SAAADI. The CDR3 spans 12 residues. Written as DNA, the CDR3 is TGCGCCAGCAGCGACTATTCAGATACGCAGTATTTT. Residues: CASSDYSDTQYF.

This clone was counted between two and nine times. The V call is TRBV6-1, the J call TRBJ1-2; D is unclear. Trimming left V 1 base short and J 4 bases short, with 4 bases between. The CDR3 consists of 12 residues. Germline CDR1 reads MNHNS; CDR2 reads SASEGT. The CDR3: CASSEDGYGYTF. Here the CDR3 DNA reads TGTGCCAGCAGTGAAGACGGCTATGGCTACACCTTC.

The V gene is TRBV15, the J gene TRBJ1-4; 8 bases fit TRBD1. Germline loops: CDR1 LNHNV, CDR2 YYDKDF (reference sequence). Unmatched junction bases numbered 10, after V lost 3 bases and J lost 7 bases. The CDR3 has 16 residues. This chain's CDR3 is CATSRFDRGEREKLFF. The CDR3, as DNA: TGTGCCACCAGCAGGTTCGACAGGGGAGAGCGTGAAAAACTGTTTTTT.

This clone was counted a single time. The CDR3 loop is CASSAVYQETQYF. In DNA form, the CDR3 reads TGTGCCAGCAGTGCCGTGTACCAAGAGACCCAGTACTTC. The rearrangement joins TRBV6-1 to TRBJ2-5; D call uncertain. CDR1 is MNHNS and CDR2 is SASEGT in the germline V gene. V dropped 4 bases and J dropped 0 bases, with 6 bases sitting between them. The CDR3 totals 13 residues.

This clone was seen a few times. The rearrangement joins TRBV12-2 to TRBJ2-1; no DNA check was done on the table's D call, TRBD2. TRBV12-2 is a listed pseudogene. The CDR3 spans 14 residues. CDR3 protein: CASRFYEPRHEQFF. The CDR3 nucleotides read TGTGCAAGTCGCTTTTACGAGCCGAGGCATGAGCAGTTCTTC.

The chain couples TRBV5-8 to TRBJ2-3; D gene uncertain. Per the germline V gene, CDR1 is SGHTS and CDR2 is YDEGEE. The CDR3 covers 12 residues. V lost 5 bases and J 2 bases, leaving 6 bases between the germline ends. CDR3 DNA sequence: TGTGCCAGCAGTCGACTCACAGATACGCAGTATTTT. Protein: CASSRLTDTQYF.

This clone is a singleton in its sample. V and J are TRBV7-2 and TRBJ2-5, with a weak D call TRBD1 (6 bases). The CDR3 is made up of 13 amino acids. Trimming removed 5 bases at V and 4 bases at J, with 11 bases between. CDR1 SGHTA and CDR2 FQGNSA come from the germline V gene. The CDR3 loop reads CASSQQGRETQYF. CDR3 sequence (DNA): TGTGCCAGCAGCCAACAGGGTAGAGAGACCCAGTACTTC.

The chain joins TRBV19 to TRBJ2-5, with TRBD1 matching 9 bases. Per germline, CDR1 LNHDA and CDR2 SQIVND (reference sequence). Trimming took 5 bases from V and 3 from J; bases not matched to a gene: 7. The CDR3 extends over 15 amino acids. The CDR3 spells CASSYTGQGEETQYF. Here the CDR3 DNA reads TGTGCCAGTAGTTACACGGGACAGGGTGAAGAGACCCAGTACTTC.

V usage is TRBV5-4 and J usage is TRBJ2-7, with a tentative D call TRBD2 (6 bases). Germline-derived CDR1 and CDR2 are SGHNT and YYREEE (reference sequence). CDR3 size: 13 residues. V shed 4 bases and J shed 7 bases, with 15 bases lying between them. CDR3 DNA sequence: TGTGCCAGCAGCCCTGAATCGACTAGGGAGCAGTACTTC. It codes for CASSPESTREQYF.

The chain uses TRBV10-1 and TRBJ1-4, with unresolved D. V lost 9 bases to trimming and J lost 8 bases, with 19 bases between them. Germline V gene sequence: CDR1 WNHNN, CDR2 SYGVQD (reference sequence). The CDR3 consists of 14 residues. In nucleotides, the CDR3 is TGCGCCAGGCAGTGGTGGAGGGCAGTGGAAAAACTGTTTTTT. Protein sequence: CARQWWRAVEKLFF.